The sequence of this TCR beta chain was determined in a study of beta chain features in type 1 diabetes. General observations from the study: Within each of all four CD4+ subsets, Type 1 diabetes patients had TCRB CDR3s that were moderately but significantly shorter.

Sorting with CD45RO/CCR7/CD25/CD127/CD95/CD27 yielded naive, central memory, regulatory and stem-like memory CD4+ cells. Sorted populations all had greater than 98% purity. The sequenced template was cDNA made from the entire isolated RNA. Assay: immunoSEQ multiplex PCR; the TCRdb copy retains only in-frame clones and omits some. The sample yields 300,000 or so clones, approximately 13% seen once. About this clone: The target antigen is unknown.

Trimming cost V 4 bases and J 3 bases, with 13 bases left between them. Germline V gives CDR1 LGHNA, CDR2 YSLEER. The CDR3 is 15 residues long. The sequenced sample was naive CD4+ T cells from blood. The V and J genes are TRBV4-3 and TRBJ2-1; D is perhaps TRBD1 (6 bases). This TCR came from a young woman with type 1 diabetes. The CDR3 is CASSPWGLIYNEQFF. The CDR3 nucleotides read TGCGCCAGCAGCCCTTGGGGGCTGATCTACAATGAGCAGTTCTTC.